The 21 T cell receptor beta chains in this list originate from one sample, sequenced in a study of cytomegalovirus exposure and HLA in healthy donors. Vbeta (60) and Jbeta (13) primers were used in the PCR. Only in-frame clones appear in the TCRdb table, and some are missing; sequencing was by immunoSEQ multiplex PCR. The sample has some 35,000 clones, nearly 55% seen once. Sequenced: PBMCs. These receptors were collected from a woman in her forties in good health and CMV-seropositive.

V and J are TRBV30 and TRBJ1-1, with TRBD1 matching 9 bases. J gave up 5 bases and V 3 bases, and 4 bases lay outside the gene matches. Germline V gives CDR1 GTSNPN, CDR2 SVGIG (reference sequence). The length of the CDR3 is 13 residues. The chain's CDR3 is CAWRGQGWTEAFF. CDR3 bases: TGTGCCTGGAGGGGACAGGGTTGGACTGAAGCTTTCTTT. Variable domain in full (rest from reference TRBV30 and TRBJ1-1): SQTIHQWPATLVQPVGSPLSLECTVEGTSNPNLYWYRQAAGRGLQLLFYSVGIGQISSEVPQNLSASRPQDRQFILSSKKLLLSDSGFYLCAWRGQGWTEAFFGQGTRLTVV.

This clone has a handful of counts. The chain combines TRBV7-9 with TRBJ1-4, with TRBD1 identical over 8 bases. Per germline, CDR1 SEHNR and CDR2 FQNEAQ (reference sequence). V dropped 0 bases and J dropped 10; count of bases not matched to a gene: 7. CDR3 length: 15 residues. CDR3 DNA sequence: TGTGCCAGCAGCTTAGCTACTGGACAGGGCGGAAAACTGTTTTTT. Translated, it gives CASSLATGQGGKLFF.

This chain connects TRBV5-1 to TRBJ1-4; D call uncertain. This CDR3 contains 13 residues. Germline assignment: CDR1 SGHRS and CDR2 YFSETQ. V was cut by 2 bases and J by 4 bases, with 6 bases left in between. CDR3 loop: CASSFAGNEKLFF. The CDR3 nucleotides are TGCGCCAGCAGCTTTGCGGGTAATGAAAAACTGTTTTTT.

This clone was seen only a few times. The CDR3 DNA reads as TGCGCCAGCGGGGGAGGGAAGACGCACTATGGCTACACCTTC. It yields the protein CASGGGKTHYGYTF. The gene calls are TRBV5-1 and TRBJ1-2; D might be TRBD1 (5 bases). Germline CDR1 SGHRS, CDR2 YFSETQ. V was cut by 7 bases and J by 3 bases, with 16 bases left in between. This CDR3 has 14 residues.

The rearrangement links TRBV6-5 to TRBJ1-2; D is undetermined. CDR1 MNHEY and CDR2 SVGAGI come from the germline V gene. V lost 5 bases to trimming and J lost 3 bases, with 10 bases between them. The CDR3 contains 13 residues. The CDR3 reads CASSRVMHYGYTF. Here the CDR3 DNA reads TGTGCCAGCAGTCGGGTTATGCACTATGGCTACACCTTC.

This clone has just a few counts. The rearrangement uses TRBV30 and TRBJ2-2, with 9 bases aligning to TRBD2. This CDR3 has 16 amino acids. Germline CDR1 GTSNPN, CDR2 SVGIG (reference sequence). The V and J ends lost 3 bases and 4 bases, in that order; junction bases with no gene match: 9. The CDR3 nucleotides are TGTGCCTGGAGAAGGGCCGGGACTAGCTTCACCGGGGAGCTGTTTTTT. Residues: CAWRRAGTSFTGELFF.

A word on this clone: Its ends do not fully match the called genes, so a read error is possible. Additional DNA sequences in this sample encode the identical CDR3. The chain recombines TRBV6-1 with TRBJ1-5; D may be TRBD1 (5 bases). CDR1 MNHNS and CDR2 SASEGT come from the germline V gene. This CDR3 has 19 residues. This chain's CDR3 is CASSESPEVIASGSGTTFF. CDR3 nucleotide sequence: TGTGCCAGCAGTGAAAGCCCCGAGGTAATTGCCTCTGGCTCTGGGACTACCTTTTTT.

Sample share makes this clone medium-sized (0.01 to 0.1%). The V gene is TRBV5-6, the J gene TRBJ2-6; D might be TRBD2 (5 bases). CDR3 length: 18 amino acids. Per the germline V gene, CDR1 is SGHDT and CDR2 is YYEEEE. V was trimmed by 0 bases and J by 0 bases, leaving 13 bases between them. The CDR3 region is CASSLAGTSSSGANVLTF. DNA for the CDR3: TGTGCCAGCAGCTTGGCGGGAACAAGCAGCTCTGGGGCCAACGTCCTGACTTTC. The full variable domain, in which reference TRBV5-6 and TRBJ2-6 provide the parts outside the CDR3, is DAGVTQSPTHLIKTRGQQVTLRCSPKSGHDTVSWYQQALGQGPQFIFQYYEEEERQRGNFPDRFSGHQFPNYSSELNVNALLLGDSALYLCASSLAGTSSSGANVLTFGAGSRLTVL.

This clone was counted between two and nine times. The V and J genes are TRBV7-8 and TRBJ1-1; D unclear. Germline CDR1 SGHVS, CDR2 FQNEAQ. The CDR3 sequence is 14 residues long. V was trimmed by 6 bases and J by 1 base, leaving 12 bases between them. This CDR3 is CASSQFQRNTEAFF. The CDR3, as DNA: TGTGCCAGCAGTCAATTCCAGCGGAACACTGAAGCTTTCTTT.

The chain couples TRBV5-1 to TRBJ2-7, with 9 bases matching TRBD1. Unmatched junction bases numbered 9, after V lost 4 bases and J lost 7 bases. The CDR3 is 14 residues long. CDR1 is SGHRS and CDR2 is YFSETQ in the germline V gene. As DNA, the CDR3 is TGCGCCAGCAGCCTGGACAGGGGATCGCGTGAGCAGTACTTC. It codes for CASSLDRGSREQYF.

The chain uses TRBV19 and TRBJ1-3; 11 bases agree with TRBD1. Germline lookup yields CDR1 LNHDA and CDR2 SQIVND (reference sequence). CDR3 length: 15 amino acids. The trim removed 6 bases at V and 3 bases at J, leaving 4 bases unmatched. CDR3 residues: CASRDRGQSGNTIYF. The CDR3 DNA sequence: TGTGCCAGTAGGGACAGGGGGCAAAGTGGAAACACCATATATTTT.

CDR3 nucleotide sequence: TGTGCCAGCAGCCTCAGGGGTATAGGGAGCACAGATACGCAGTATTTT. Its translation: CASSLRGIGSTDTQYF. The chain is built from TRBV5-6 and TRBJ2-3; D is possibly TRBD1 (6 bases). The V end was cut by 4 bases, the J end by 0 bases, with 15 bases between. This CDR3 has 16 residues. Germline CDR1 SGHDT, CDR2 YYEEEE. Full variable domain (rest looked up from reference TRBV5-6 and TRBJ2-3): DAGVTQSPTHLIKTRGQQVTLRCSPKSGHDTVSWYQQALGQGPQFIFQYYEEEERQRGNFPDRFSGHQFPNYSSELNVNALLLGDSALYLCASSLRGIGSTDTQYFGPGTRLTVL.

This clone was detected only a few times. The chain couples TRBV15 to TRBJ1-2; a possible D gene is TRBD1 (5 bases). The CDR3 has 16 amino acids. Germline V CDR1 and CDR2: LNHNV, YYDKDF (reference sequence). V was cut by 3 bases and J by 7 bases, with 21 bases left in between. The CDR3 sequence: CATSRFEVRASAGYTF. In DNA form, the CDR3 reads TGTGCCACCAGCAGGTTTGAGGTCAGGGCCTCTGCTGGCTACACCTTC.

V gene TRBV28 combines with J gene TRBJ2-7; the D gene is possibly TRBD2 (7 bases). Germline values: CDR1 MDHEN, CDR2 SYDVKM. V lost 3 bases to trimming and J lost 4 bases, with 16 bases between them. The CDR3 sequence is 15 residues long. This CDR3 is CASSLLAGAGYEQYF. The CDR3 DNA reads as TGTGCCAGCAGTTTGTTGGCGGGGGCCGGGTACGAGCAGTACTTC.

The chain's CDR3 is CASSYSRAGGNIQYF. The CDR3 DNA sequence: TGTGCCAGCAGTTATTCCCGGGCAGGGGGCAACATTCAGTACTTC. This rearrangement joins TRBV28 to TRBJ2-4, with 8 bases lining up with TRBD1. With 4 bases clipped from V and 7 bases from J, the junction kept 9 bases outside the gene matches. Germline values: CDR1 MDHEN, CDR2 SYDVKM. This CDR3 spans 15 amino acids.

This clone was counted once. J is TRBJ1-1 and V is TRBV4-1; D may be TRBD1 (6 bases). Germline V gene sequence: CDR1 MGHRA, CDR2 YSYEKL. The ends were cut back, 9 bases at V and 11 bases at J, with 19 bases in the middle. This CDR3 is 12 amino acids long. In DNA form, the CDR3 reads TGCGCCAGTATGGGACACTACGCAGGGGCTTTCTTT. Translating it yields CASMGHYAGAFF.

This chain joins TRBV9 and TRBJ2-7, with 9 bases aligning to TRBD1. The CDR3 totals 14 residues. V gave up 2 bases and J gave up 3 bases; unmatched junction bases: 3. Per the germline V gene, CDR1 is SGDLS and CDR2 is YYNGEE. The CDR3 loop reads CASSVGTGFYEQYF. The CDR3 nucleotides are TGTGCCAGCAGCGTCGGGACAGGGTTCTACGAGCAGTACTTC.

This clone has a handful of counts. The chain couples TRBV5-6 to TRBJ1-1, with TRBD1 as a possible D gene (6 bases). CDR3 length: 19 residues. Looked up from germline, CDR1 is SGHDT and CDR2 is YYEEEE. The V gene lost 3 bases and the J gene lost 4 bases, with 28 bases spanning the gap. CDR3 protein: CASSYQQGLVTWGTTEAFF. Here the CDR3 DNA reads TGTGCCAGCAGCTACCAACAGGGCCTCGTCACTTGGGGGACCACTGAAGCTTTCTTT.

This clone was found a few times. This sequence joins TRBV27 and TRBJ1-4; 8 bases agree with TRBD1. Germline V lookup: CDR1 MNHEY, CDR2 SMNVEV (reference sequence). Germline trimming cut 5 bases from V and 7 bases from J; bases unmatched to any gene: 6. The CDR3 spans 14 residues. CDR3 DNA sequence: TGTGCCAGCAGTCATCGGACAGGGTCTGAAAAACTGTTTTTT. Translation: CASSHRTGSEKLFF.

This clone came up a few times. The chain couples TRBV6-6 to TRBJ2-1, with TRBD2 matching 11 bases. V gave up 2 bases and J gave up 6 bases; unmatched junction bases: 6. The CDR3 extends over 16 amino acids. CDR1 and CDR2 (germline): MNHNY, SVGAGI (reference sequence). CDR3: CASSYPLAGGPNEQFF. The CDR3 nucleotides read TGTGCCAGCAGTTACCCCCTAGCGGGGGGACCCAATGAGCAGTTCTTC.

This chain links TRBV5-6 with TRBJ2-3; possible D gene TRBD1, 5 bases. Trimming took off 4 bases at V and 1 base at J, with 7 bases between the two ends. Germline loops: CDR1 SGHDT, CDR2 YYEEEE. This CDR3 has 13 residues. Here the CDR3 DNA reads TGTGCCAGCAGCACGACAGGCACAGATACGCAGTATTTT. It translates to CASSTTGTDTQYF.